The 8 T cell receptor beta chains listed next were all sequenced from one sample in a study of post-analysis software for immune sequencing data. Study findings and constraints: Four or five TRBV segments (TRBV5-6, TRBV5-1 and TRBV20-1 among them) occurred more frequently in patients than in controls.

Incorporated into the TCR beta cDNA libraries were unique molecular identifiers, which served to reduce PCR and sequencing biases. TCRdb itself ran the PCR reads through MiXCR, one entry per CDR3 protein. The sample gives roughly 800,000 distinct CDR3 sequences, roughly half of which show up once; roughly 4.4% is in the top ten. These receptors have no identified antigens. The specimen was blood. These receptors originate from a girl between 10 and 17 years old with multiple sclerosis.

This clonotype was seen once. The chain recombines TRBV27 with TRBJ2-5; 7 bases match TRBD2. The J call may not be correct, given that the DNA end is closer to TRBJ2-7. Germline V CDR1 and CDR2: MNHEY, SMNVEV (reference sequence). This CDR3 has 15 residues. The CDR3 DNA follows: TGTGCCAGCAGGCGGGAGCCGGGCCCCACCTACGAGCAGTACTTC. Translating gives CASRREPGPTYEQYF.

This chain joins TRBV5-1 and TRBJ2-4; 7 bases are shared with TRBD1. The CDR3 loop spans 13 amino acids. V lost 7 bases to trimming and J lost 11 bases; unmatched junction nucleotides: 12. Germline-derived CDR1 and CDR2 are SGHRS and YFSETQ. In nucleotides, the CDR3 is TGCGCCAGCCGAGGGGACAGCCCTATTTTTCAGTACTTC. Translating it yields CASRGDSPIFQYF.

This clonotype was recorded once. The CDR3 coding sequence is TGTGCCAGCAGCGTAGTCGGGAGCTTCGAAGCTTTCTTT. It is translated as CASSVVGSFEAFF. The J gene is TRBJ1-1, the V gene TRBV9; no definite D call. V lost 0 bases, J lost 8 bases, and 11 bases lay in between. This CDR3 has 13 amino acids. Germline assignment: CDR1 SGDLS and CDR2 YYNGEE. Based on the CDR3 plus reference TRBV9 and TRBJ1-1, the full variable domain is DSGVTQTPKHLITATGQRVTLRCSPRSGDLSVYWYQQSLDQGLQFLIQYYNGEERAKGNILERFSAQQFPDLHSELNLSSLELGDSALYFCASSVVGSFEAFFGQGTRLTVV.

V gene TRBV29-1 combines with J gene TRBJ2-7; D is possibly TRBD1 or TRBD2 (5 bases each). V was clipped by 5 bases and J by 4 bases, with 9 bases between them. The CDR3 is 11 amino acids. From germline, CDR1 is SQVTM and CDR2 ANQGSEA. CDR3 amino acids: CSVRWGYEQYF. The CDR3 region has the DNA TGCAGCGTTCGGTGGGGGTACGAGCAGTACTTC.

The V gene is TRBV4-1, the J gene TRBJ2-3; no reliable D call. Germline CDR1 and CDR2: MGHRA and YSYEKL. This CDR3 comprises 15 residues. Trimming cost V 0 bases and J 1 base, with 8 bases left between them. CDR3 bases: TGCGCCAGCAGCCAAGATGGCTCAGGCACAGATACGCAGTATTTT. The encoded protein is CASSQDGSGTDTQYF.

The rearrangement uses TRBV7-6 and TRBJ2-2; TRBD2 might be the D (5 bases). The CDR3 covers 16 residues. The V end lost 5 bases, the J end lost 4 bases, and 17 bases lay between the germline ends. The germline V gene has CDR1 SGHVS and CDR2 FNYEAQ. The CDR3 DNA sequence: TGTGCCAGCAGCGATGACTATGGGGATGGCACCGGGGAGCTGTTTTTT. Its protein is CASSDDYGDGTGELFF.

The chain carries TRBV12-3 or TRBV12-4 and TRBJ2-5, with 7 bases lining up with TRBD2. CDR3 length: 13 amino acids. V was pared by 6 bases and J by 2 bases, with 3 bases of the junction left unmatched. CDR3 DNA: TGTGCCAGCAGAGCTAGCGGTCAAGAGACCCAGTACTTC. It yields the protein CASRASGQETQYF.

The CDR3 DNA follows: TGCAGTTCCGCGGTCAACTATGGCTACACCTTC. Protein product: CSSAVNYGYTF. This chain joins TRBV29-1 and TRBJ1-2, with D uncertain. Per germline, CDR1 SQVTM and CDR2 ANQGSEA. There are 11 residues in the CDR3.